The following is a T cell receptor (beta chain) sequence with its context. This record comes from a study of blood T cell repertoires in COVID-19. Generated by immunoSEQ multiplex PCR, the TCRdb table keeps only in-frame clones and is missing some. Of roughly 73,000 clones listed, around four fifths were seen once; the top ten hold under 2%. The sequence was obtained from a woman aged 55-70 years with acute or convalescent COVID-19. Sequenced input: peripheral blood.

DNA for the CDR3: TGCGCCAGCAGCTTGGATACAGTCACTGAAGCTTTCTTT. Its protein is CASSLDTVTEAFF. The chain employs TRBV5-1 and TRBJ1-1; D unresolved. Deletions cut 0 bases from V and 4 bases from J, with 7 bases between. The CDR3 is made up of 13 amino acids. The germline V gene encodes CDR1 SGHRS and CDR2 YFSETQ.